A single sample is the source of the 3 T cell receptor beta chains below, sequenced in a study of T cell responses to AZD1222 COVID-19 vaccine. Profiling relied on immunoSEQ multiplex PCR, and the TCRdb table lists in-frame clones only, not all of them. The table has 75,000 to 100,000 clones, roughly 89% seen once. Sequenced material: peripheral blood, taken on day 0 of AZD1222 vaccination. These receptors came from an adult in good health.

The J gene is TRBJ2-1, the V gene TRBV25-1; 9 bases agree with TRBD2. This CDR3 has 16 residues. Germline CDR1 reads MGHDK; CDR2 reads SYGVNS. The junction had 8 bases not matched to a gene; V was cut back by 2 bases and J by 6 bases. CDR3 amino acids: CASSEAGGPWTNEQFF. The CDR3 nucleotides are TGTGCCAGCAGTGAAGCGGGAGGGCCTTGGACCAATGAGCAGTTCTTC.

This clone is a singleton in its sample. The rearrangement links TRBV27 to TRBJ2-3, with 13 positions matching TRBD2. J was trimmed by 4 bases and V by 9 bases; bases with no gene match: 7. This CDR3 has 15 amino acids. Germline assignment: CDR1 MNHEY and CDR2 SMNVEV (reference sequence). The DNA of the CDR3 is TGTGCCAGTGCCGGGACTAGCGGGGCCTCAGATACGCAGTATTTT. This sequence encodes CASAGTSGASDTQYF.

The J gene is TRBJ1-1, the V gene TRBV2; no definite D call. The germline V gene has CDR1 SNHLY and CDR2 FYNNEI. The CDR3 contains 14 residues. V was clipped by 1 base and J by 0 bases, with 6 bases between them. CDR3 residues: CASSEVVMNTEAFF. In DNA, the CDR3 is TGTGCCAGCAGTGAAGTGGTCATGAACACTGAAGCTTTCTTT.